This section outlines one T cell receptor (beta chain) sequence together with its context. The sample is drawn from a study of blood T cell repertoires in COVID-19. On the study more broadly: T cells, B-cell-depleted T cells, or PBMCs supplied cDNA or gDNA.

The cohort comprised adults aged 18 to 89 years residing in 20 to 30 US areas. Under the authors' procedure: Amplified reference gene primers provided the basis for estimating nucleated cell counts. Repertoires were generated with immunoSEQ multiplex PCR, while TCRdb's copy carries only in-frame clones and drops some. V and J calls plus clone size are reproduced from that table; the DNA served to infer D and trimming. The table records about 250,000 clones, roughly 86% of them present only once. The length of the CDR3 is 14 residues. V was trimmed by 6 bases and J by 1 base, leaving 9 bases between them. Looked up from germline, CDR1 is SGHTA and CDR2 is FQGNSA.

The rearrangement links TRBV7-2 to TRBJ1-4, with unresolved D. The sequenced sample consisted of PBMCs or T cells enriched from blood (not recorded which). The source of this sequence is a woman in her 30s with acute COVID-19. The CDR3, as DNA: TGTGCCAGCAGAAAAGCTCAAACTAATGAAAAACTGTTTTTT. This gives the protein CASRKAQTNEKLFF.